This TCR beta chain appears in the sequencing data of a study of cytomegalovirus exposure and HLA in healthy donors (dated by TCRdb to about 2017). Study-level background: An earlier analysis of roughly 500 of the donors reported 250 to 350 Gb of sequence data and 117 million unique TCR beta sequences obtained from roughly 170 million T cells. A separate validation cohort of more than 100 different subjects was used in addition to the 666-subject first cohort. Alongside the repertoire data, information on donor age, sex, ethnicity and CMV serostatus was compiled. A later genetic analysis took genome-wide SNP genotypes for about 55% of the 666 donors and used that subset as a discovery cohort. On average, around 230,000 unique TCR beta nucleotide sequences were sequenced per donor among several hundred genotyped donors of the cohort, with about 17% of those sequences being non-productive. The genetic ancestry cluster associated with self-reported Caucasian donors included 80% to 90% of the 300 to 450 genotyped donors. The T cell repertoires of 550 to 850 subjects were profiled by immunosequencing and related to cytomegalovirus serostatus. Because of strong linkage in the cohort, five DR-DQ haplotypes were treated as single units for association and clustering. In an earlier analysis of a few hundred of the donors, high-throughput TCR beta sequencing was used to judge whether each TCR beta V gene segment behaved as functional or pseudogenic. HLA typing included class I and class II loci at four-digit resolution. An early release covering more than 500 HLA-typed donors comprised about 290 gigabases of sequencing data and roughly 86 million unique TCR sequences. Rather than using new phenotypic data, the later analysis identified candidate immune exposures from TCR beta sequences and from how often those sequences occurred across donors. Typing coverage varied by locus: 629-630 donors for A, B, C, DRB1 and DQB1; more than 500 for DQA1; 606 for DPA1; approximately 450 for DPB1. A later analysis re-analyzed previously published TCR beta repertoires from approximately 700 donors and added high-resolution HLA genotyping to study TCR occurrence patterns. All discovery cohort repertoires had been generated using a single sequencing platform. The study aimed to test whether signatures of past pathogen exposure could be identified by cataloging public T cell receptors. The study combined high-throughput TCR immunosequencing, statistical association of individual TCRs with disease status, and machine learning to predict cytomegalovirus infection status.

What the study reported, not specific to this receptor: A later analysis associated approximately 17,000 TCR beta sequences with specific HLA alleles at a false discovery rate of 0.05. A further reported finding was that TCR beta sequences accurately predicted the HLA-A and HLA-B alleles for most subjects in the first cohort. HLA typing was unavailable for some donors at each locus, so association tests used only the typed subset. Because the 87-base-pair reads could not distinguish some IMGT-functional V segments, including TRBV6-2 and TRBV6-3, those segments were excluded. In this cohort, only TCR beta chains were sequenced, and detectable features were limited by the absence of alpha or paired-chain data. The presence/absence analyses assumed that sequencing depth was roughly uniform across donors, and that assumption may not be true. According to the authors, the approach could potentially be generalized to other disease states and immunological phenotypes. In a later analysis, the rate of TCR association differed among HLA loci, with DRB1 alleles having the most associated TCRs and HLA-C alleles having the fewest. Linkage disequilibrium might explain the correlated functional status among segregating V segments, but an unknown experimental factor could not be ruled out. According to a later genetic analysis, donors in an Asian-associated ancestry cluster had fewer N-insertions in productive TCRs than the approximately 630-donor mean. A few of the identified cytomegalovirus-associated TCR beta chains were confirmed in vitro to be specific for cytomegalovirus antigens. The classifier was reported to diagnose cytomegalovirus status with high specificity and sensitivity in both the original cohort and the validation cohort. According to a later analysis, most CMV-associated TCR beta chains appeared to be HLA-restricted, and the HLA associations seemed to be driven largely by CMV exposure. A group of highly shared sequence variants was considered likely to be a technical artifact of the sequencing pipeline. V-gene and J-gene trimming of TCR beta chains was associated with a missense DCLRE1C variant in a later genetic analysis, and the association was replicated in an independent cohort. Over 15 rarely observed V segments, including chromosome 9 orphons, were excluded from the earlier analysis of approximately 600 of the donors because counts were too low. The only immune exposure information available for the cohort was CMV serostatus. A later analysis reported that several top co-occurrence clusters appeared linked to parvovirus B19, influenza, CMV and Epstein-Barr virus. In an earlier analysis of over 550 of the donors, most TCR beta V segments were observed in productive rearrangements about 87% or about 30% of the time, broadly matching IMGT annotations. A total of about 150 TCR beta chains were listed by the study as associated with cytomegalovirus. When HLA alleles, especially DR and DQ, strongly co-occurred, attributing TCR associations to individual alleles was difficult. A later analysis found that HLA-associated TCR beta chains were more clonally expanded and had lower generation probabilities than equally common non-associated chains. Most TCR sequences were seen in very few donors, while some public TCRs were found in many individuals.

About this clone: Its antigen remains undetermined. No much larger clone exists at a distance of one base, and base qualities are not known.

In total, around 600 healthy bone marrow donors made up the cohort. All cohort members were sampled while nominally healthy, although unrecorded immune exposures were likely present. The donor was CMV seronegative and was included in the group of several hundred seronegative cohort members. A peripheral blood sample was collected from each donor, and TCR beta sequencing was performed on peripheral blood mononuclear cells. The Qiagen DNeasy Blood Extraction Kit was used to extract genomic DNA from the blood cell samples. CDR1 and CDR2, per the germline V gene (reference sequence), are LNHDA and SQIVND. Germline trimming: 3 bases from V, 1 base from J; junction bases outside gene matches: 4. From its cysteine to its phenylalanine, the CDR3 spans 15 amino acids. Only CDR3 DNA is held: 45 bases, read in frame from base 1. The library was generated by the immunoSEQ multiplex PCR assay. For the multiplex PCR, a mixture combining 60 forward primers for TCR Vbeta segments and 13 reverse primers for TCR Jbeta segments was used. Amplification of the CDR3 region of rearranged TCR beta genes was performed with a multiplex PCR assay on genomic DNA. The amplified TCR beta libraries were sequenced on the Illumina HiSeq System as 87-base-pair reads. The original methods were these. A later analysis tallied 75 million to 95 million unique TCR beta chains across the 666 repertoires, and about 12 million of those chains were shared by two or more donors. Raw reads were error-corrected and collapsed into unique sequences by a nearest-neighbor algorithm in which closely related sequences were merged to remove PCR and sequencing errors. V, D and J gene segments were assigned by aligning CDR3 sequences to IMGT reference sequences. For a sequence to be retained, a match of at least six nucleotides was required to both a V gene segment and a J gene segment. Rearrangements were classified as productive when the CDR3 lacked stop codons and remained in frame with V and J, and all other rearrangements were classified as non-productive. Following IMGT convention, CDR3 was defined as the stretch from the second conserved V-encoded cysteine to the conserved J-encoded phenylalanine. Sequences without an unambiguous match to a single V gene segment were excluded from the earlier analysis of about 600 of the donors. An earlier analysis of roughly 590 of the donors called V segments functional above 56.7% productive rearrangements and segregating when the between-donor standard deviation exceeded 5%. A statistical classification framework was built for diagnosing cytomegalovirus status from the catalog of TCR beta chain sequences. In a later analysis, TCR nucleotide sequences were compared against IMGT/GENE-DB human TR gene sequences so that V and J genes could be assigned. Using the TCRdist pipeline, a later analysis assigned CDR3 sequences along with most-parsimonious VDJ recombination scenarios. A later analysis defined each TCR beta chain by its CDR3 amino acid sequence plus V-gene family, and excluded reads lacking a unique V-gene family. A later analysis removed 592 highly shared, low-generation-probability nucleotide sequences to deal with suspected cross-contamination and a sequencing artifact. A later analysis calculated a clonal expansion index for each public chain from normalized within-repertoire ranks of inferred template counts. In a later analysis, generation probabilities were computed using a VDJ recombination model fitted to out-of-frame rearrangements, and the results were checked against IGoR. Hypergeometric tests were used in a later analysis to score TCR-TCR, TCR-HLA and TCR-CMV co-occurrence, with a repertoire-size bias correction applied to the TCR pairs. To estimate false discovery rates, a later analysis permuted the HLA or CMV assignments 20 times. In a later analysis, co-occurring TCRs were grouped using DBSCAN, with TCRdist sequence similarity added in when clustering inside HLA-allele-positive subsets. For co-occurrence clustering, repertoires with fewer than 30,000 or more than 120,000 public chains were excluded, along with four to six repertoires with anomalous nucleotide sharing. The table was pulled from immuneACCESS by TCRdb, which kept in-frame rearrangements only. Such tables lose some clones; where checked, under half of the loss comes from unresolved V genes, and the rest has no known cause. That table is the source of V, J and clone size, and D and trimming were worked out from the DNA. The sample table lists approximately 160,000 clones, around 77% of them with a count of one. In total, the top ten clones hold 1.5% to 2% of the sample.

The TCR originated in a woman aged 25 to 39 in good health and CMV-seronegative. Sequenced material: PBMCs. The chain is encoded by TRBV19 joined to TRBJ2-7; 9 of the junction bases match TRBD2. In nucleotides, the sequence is TGTGCCAGTAGTATCTTCCTAGCGGGGTCCTACGAGCAGTACTTC. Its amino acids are CASSIFLAGSYEQYF.